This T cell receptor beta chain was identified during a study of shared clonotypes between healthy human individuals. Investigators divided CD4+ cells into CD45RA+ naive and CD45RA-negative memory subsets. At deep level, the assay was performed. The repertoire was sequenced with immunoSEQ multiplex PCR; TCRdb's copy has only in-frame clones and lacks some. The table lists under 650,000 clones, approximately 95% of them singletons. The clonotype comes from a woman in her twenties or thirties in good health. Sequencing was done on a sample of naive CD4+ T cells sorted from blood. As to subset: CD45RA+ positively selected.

CDR3 nucleotides: TGTGCCAGCAGCACTGACAGGGTACACAATCAGCCCCAGCATTTT. This codes for CASSTDRVHNQPQHF. The chain is built from TRBV6-1 and TRBJ1-5; TRBD1 matches at 7 bases. Trimming at V came to 6 bases and at J to 3 bases, leaving 8 bases not matched to a gene. The CDR3 totals 15 residues. CDR1 and CDR2 (germline): MNHNS, SASEGT.